These 27 T cell receptor beta chains originate from one sample sequenced in a study of OX40 agonist ivuxolimab in advanced cancers. The assay was immunoSEQ multiplex PCR, and TCRdb's table has in-frame clones only and misses some. Here the sample spans about 83,000 clones, more than 70% being singletons. The sample in question was CD4+ or CD8+ T cells sorted from blood, obtained in a trial of the OX40 agonist ivuxolimab. The receptor source for this set is an adult with an advanced solid tumor such as melanoma, head and neck, liver or kidney cancer.

This sequence joins TRBV9 and TRBJ2-7, with TRBD1 matching 7 bases. The germline V gene has CDR1 SGDLS and CDR2 YYNGEE. The V segment lost 2 bases and the J segment 3 bases; nucleotides outside the gene matches: 5. The CDR3 contains 14 residues. In DNA form, the CDR3 reads TGTGCCAGCAGCGTCCGGGACAGAAACTACGAGCAGTACTTC. Amino acids: CASSVRDRNYEQYF.

V is TRBV2 and J is TRBJ2-5, with D unresolved. The V end was cut by 5 bases, the J end by 2 bases, with 9 bases between. This CDR3 spans 13 amino acids. Looked up from germline, CDR1 is SNHLY and CDR2 is FYNNEI. The CDR3 DNA reads TGTGCCAGCAGTCAACAGCGACAAGAGACCCAGTACTTC. This gives the protein CASSQQRQETQYF.

DNA for the CDR3: TGTGCCAGCAGTTACTCGGCGGGGGCGAACACCGGGGAGCTGTTTTTT. Amino acid sequence: CASSYSAGANTGELFF. The chain joins TRBV6-6 to TRBJ2-2; 7 nucleotides match TRBD2. This CDR3 has 16 residues. J was trimmed by 0 bases and V by 0 bases; bases with no gene match: 1. Germline lookup yields CDR1 MNHNY and CDR2 SVGAGI (reference sequence).

V usage is TRBV4-1 and J usage is TRBJ1-5, with D perhaps matching TRBD1 (6 bases). V dropped 0 bases and J dropped 1 base, with 16 bases sitting between them. Germline V gene sequence: CDR1 MGHRA, CDR2 YSYEKL. The CDR3 extends over 18 amino acids. DNA for the CDR3: TGCGCCAGCAGCCAAGATCTAGGGCAGGGGAGAAGCAATCAGCCCCAGCATTTT. Translating it yields CASSQDLGQGRSNQPQHF.

The rearrangement joins TRBV5-1 to TRBJ1-6; D is possibly TRBD1 (6 bases). Per germline, CDR1 SGHRS and CDR2 YFSETQ. This CDR3 is 14 amino acids long. Between the trimmed V and J ends, which lost 0 bases and 6 bases, there was a span of 7 bases. The CDR3 DNA sequence: TGCGCCAGCAGCTTGGAAGGGGGTAATTCACCCCTCCACTTT. This encodes CASSLEGGNSPLHF.

This sequence joins TRBV12-2 and TRBJ1-1; no DNA check was done on the table's D call, TRBD1. TRBV12-2 has pseudogene status. The CDR3 covers 19 residues. The CDR3 DNA reads TGTGCAAGTCGCCCCCGGGACAACAATCATCTCAACATGAACACTGAAGCTTTCTTT. Translation: CASRPRDNNHLNMNTEAFF.

The chain combines TRBV10-3 with TRBJ2-1; D not certain. Between the trimmed V and J ends, which lost 4 bases and 4 bases, there was a span of 17 bases. The CDR3 totals 16 residues. CDR1 is ENHRY and CDR2 is SYGVKD in the germline V gene. CDR3 DNA sequence: TGTGCCATCAGTGCTTCGAGCCCATCCGCTTACAATGAGCAGTTCTTC. Protein: CAISASSPSAYNEQFF.

This clone was detected a few times. V usage is TRBV4-1 and J usage is TRBJ1-5; D gene ambiguous. Trimming removed 3 bases from V and 6 bases from J, with 9 bases in between. This CDR3 has 13 amino acids. Germline loops: CDR1 MGHRA, CDR2 YSYEKL. The CDR3 nucleotides are TGCGCCAGCAGCCACACAAGTAGTCAGCCCCAGCATTTT. Translating it yields CASSHTSSQPQHF.

Relative to its sample, this clone is medium-sized. The CDR3 sequence is CASASGGPYNEQFF. The CDR3 nucleotides read TGTGCCAGCGCCAGCGGGGGGCCCTACAATGAGCAGTTCTTC. The V gene is TRBV2, the J gene TRBJ2-1, with TRBD2 matching over 9 bases. J gave up 2 bases and V 8 bases, and 4 bases lay outside the gene matches. Germline-derived CDR1 and CDR2 are SNHLY and FYNNEI. This CDR3 has 14 amino acids.

The rearrangement joins TRBV6-1 to TRBJ2-1; TRBD2 matches 8 bases. The CDR3 length is 13 residues. Germline CDR1 is MNHNS and CDR2 is SASEGT. V shed 2 bases, J shed 10 bases, and the junction held 4 bases outside the gene matches. Here the CDR3 DNA reads TGTGCCAGCAGTGAACAAGTAGCGGGGGAGCAGTTCTTC. Its translation is CASSEQVAGEQFF.

The V call is TRBV5-1, the J call TRBJ2-3; D perhaps matches TRBD2 (6 bases). Germline V gives CDR1 SGHRS, CDR2 YFSETQ. CDR3 length: 15 amino acids. The V and J ends lost 4 bases and 8 bases respectively, with 20 bases between them. The CDR3 region is CASSPEGRRAGTQYF. Here the CDR3 DNA reads TGCGCCAGCAGCCCGGAGGGACGGAGGGCGGGTACGCAGTATTTT.

J is TRBJ1-5 and V is TRBV2; D gene ambiguous. V lost 6 bases, J lost 5 bases, and 11 bases lay in between. This CDR3 comprises 13 residues. CDR1 and CDR2 from the germline V gene are SNHLY and FYNNEI. The CDR3 DNA reads TGTGCCAGCAGGATACAGATTGATCAGCCCCAGCATTTT. Its translation is CASRIQIDQPQHF.

The V and J genes are TRBV28 and TRBJ1-5; D might be TRBD1 (6 bases). V dropped 3 bases and J dropped 6 bases, with 21 bases sitting between them. Germline V CDR1 and CDR2: MDHEN, SYDVKM. The CDR3 consists of 17 residues. The CDR3: CASSLTVLRQGFQPQHF. The DNA for the CDR3 is TGTGCCAGCAGTTTGACCGTACTCCGCCAGGGGTTTCAGCCCCAGCATTTT.

The chain carries TRBV6-1 and TRBJ1-1; a possible D gene is TRBD1 (5 bases). Looked up from germline, CDR1 is MNHNS and CDR2 is SASEGT. Trimming cost V 6 bases and J 5 bases, with 16 bases left between them. The CDR3 contains 14 residues. The CDR3 here is CASRSTWGKTEAFF. DNA of the CDR3: TGTGCCAGCAGGTCCACCTGGGGCAAGACTGAAGCTTTCTTT.

This chain connects TRBV4-1 to TRBJ1-5; 10 nucleotides align to TRBD1. J lost 2 bases, V lost 5 bases, and 12 bases had no gene match. Per the germline V gene, CDR1 is MGHRA and CDR2 is YSYEKL. CDR3 length equals 18 residues. CDR3 DNA: TGCGCCAGCAGCTCAGCTCGGGACAGGGGTATAGGCAATCAGCCCCAGCATTTT. It specifies CASSSARDRGIGNQPQHF.

V and J are TRBV30 and TRBJ1-3, with D perhaps matching TRBD1 (5 bases). Trimming removed 4 bases at V and 1 base at J, with 11 bases between. The CDR3 is made up of 14 amino acids. Germline V gives CDR1 GTSNPN, CDR2 SVGIG (reference sequence). The chain's CDR3 is CAWNFKGSGNTIYF. The DNA for the CDR3 is TGTGCCTGGAATTTTAAGGGGTCTGGAAACACCATATATTTT.

The chain joins TRBV18 to TRBJ2-5; D possibly corresponds to TRBD2 (6 bases). V shed 3 bases and J shed 7 bases, with 24 bases lying between them. In germline, CDR1 is KGHSH, CDR2 LQKENI. This CDR3 is built from 17 residues. The CDR3 DNA sequence: TGTGCCAGCTCACCGATCCAAACTAGCCGTTCTGGGGGGACCCAGTACTTC. It yields the protein CASSPIQTSRSGGTQYF.

This chain uses TRBV7-3 with TRBJ2-1; D is uncertain. V was shortened by 5 bases and J by 5 bases, with 16 bases between the two germline ends. Germline assignment: CDR1 SGHTA and CDR2 FQGTGA. The CDR3 runs 15 residues. The CDR3 region has the DNA TGTGCCAGCAGCCAAGGGCAAGGCCTCCACAATGAGCAGTTCTTC. Translation gives CASSQGQGLHNEQFF.

This clone was seen once. The chain has TRBV14 and TRBJ2-1; maybe TRBD2 (6 bases). The CDR3 is 13 residues long. Trimming shortened V by 0 bases and J by 10 bases, and 10 bases separated the two germline ends. Germline loops: CDR1 SGHDN, CDR2 FVKESK. The CDR3, as DNA: TGTGCCAGCAGCCAAGAGATGGAGGGGGAGCAGTTCTTC. It codes for CASSQEMEGEQFF.

V gene TRBV10-2 combines with J gene TRBJ2-7; 8 nucleotides match TRBD2. Germline V CDR1 and CDR2: WSHSY, SAAADI. Trimming cost V 3 bases and J 2 bases; bases outside gene matches: 6. The CDR3 has 15 residues. CDR3 DNA: TGCGCCAGCAGTGATCCCCGGGGGGGGGCCTACGAGCAGTACTTC. It translates to CASSDPRGGAYEQYF.

This chain uses TRBV29-1 with TRBJ2-1, with 9 positions matching TRBD2. Germline CDR1 is SQVTM and CDR2 is ANQGSEA. The CDR3 contains 14 residues. Trimming took 6 bases from V and 4 from J; bases not matched to a gene: 7. CDR3 sequence reads: CSVAVAGVYNEQFF. The CDR3 DNA sequence: TGCAGCGTGGCCGTAGCGGGGGTATACAATGAGCAGTTCTTC.

The chain joins TRBV29-1 to TRBJ2-3, with 8 bases that match TRBD2. Germline CDR1 reads SQVTM; CDR2 reads ANQGSEA. The CDR3 runs 14 residues. The V segment lost 5 bases and the J segment 0 bases; nucleotides outside the gene matches: 4. CDR3 sequence: CSVKAGASTDTQYF. The CDR3 nucleotides are TGCAGCGTTAAAGCGGGGGCAAGCACAGATACGCAGTATTTT.

The V call is TRBV21-1, the J call TRBJ1-1; TRBD1 was called by the table and not checked on the DNA. TRBV21-1 is reported as a pseudogene. The CDR3 runs 19 residues. The CDR3 DNA follows: TGTGCCAGCAGCGGGCCCCGGGACAGTGTTCCCTTCGGGTTGGCCAAAGCTTTCTTT. It yields the protein CASSGPRDSVPFGLAKAFF.

This clone was observed once. This chain links TRBV27 with TRBJ2-3, with 7 positions matching TRBD1. CDR3 length: 17 amino acids. CDR1 MNHEY and CDR2 SMNVEV come from the germline V gene (reference sequence). With V trimmed by 0 bases and J by 4 bases, 10 bases remained unmatched. CDR3 protein: CASSLSPTGVQSDTQYF. The CDR3, as DNA: TGTGCCAGCAGTTTATCGCCTACAGGGGTTCAGTCAGATACGCAGTATTTT.

This chain joins TRBV4-1 and TRBJ2-1, with TRBD1 identical over 9 bases. Germline CDR1 MGHRA, CDR2 YSYEKL. CDR3 length: 17 amino acids. Trimming took 3 bases from V and 6 from J; bases not matched to a gene: 12. CDR3: CASSHTNRGRGINEQFF. CDR3 in DNA: TGCGCCAGCAGCCATACCAACAGGGGGCGCGGGATCAATGAGCAGTTCTTC.

The chain combines TRBV29-1 with TRBJ2-1, with TRBD2 matching 7 bases. The length of the CDR3 is 15 residues. Germline CDR1 SQVTM, CDR2 ANQGSEA. The trim removed 2 bases at V and 8 bases at J, leaving 12 bases unmatched. Here the CDR3 reads CSVENSGEGPHEQFF. CDR3 bases: TGCAGCGTTGAAAATTCGGGGGAGGGCCCTCATGAGCAGTTCTTC.

This clone was seen only once. The chain combines TRBV13 with TRBJ2-2; 9 bases align to TRBD1. V dropped 4 bases and J dropped 0; count of bases not matched to a gene: 9. CDR3 length: 18 amino acids. Germline assignment: CDR1 PRHDT and CDR2 FYEKMQ (reference sequence). The CDR3 DNA sequence: TGTGCCAGCAGCTGGGTGCGGGGGACAGGGCCGAACACCGGGGAGCTGTTTTTT. As protein: CASSWVRGTGPNTGELFF.